This TCR beta chain appears in the sequencing data of a study of response to subunit inactivated influenza vaccine. General study results and limits: Authors proposed each seasonal influenza vaccination draws in few new T cells.

The germline gives CDR1 PRHDT, CDR2 FYEKMQ (reference sequence). This CDR3 spans 18 amino acids. To note about this clonotype: Its specificity is unknown. Its ends do not fully match the called genes, so a read error is possible.

From the RT-PCR reads, TCRdb called clonotypes with MiXCR, one entry per CDR3 protein. Of 700,000 to 900,000 distinct CDR3 sequences in the sample, around 20% were seen once. This receptor was identified in a man aged 50 or older who received an inactivated influenza vaccine. Sequencing was performed on PBMCs from blood, taken less than 6 days after vaccination. The J gene is TRBJ2-6, the V gene TRBV13, with 7 bases matching TRBD1. CDR3 sequence (DNA): TGTGCCTGCAGACCCCGACAGGGTCGTCAGGATGGGGCCAACGTCCTGACTTTC. Translating gives CACRPRQGRQDGANVLTF. Filled out from reference TRBV13 and TRBJ2-6, the complete variable domain reads AAGVIQSPRHLIKEKRETATLKCYPIPRHDTVYWYQQGPGQDPQFLISFYEKMQSDKGSIPDRFSAQQFSDYHSELNMSSLELGDSALYFCACRPRQGRQDGANVLTFGAGSRLTVL.